The 23 T cell receptor beta chains below all came from one sample that was sequenced in a study of T cell responses to AZD1222 COVID-19 vaccine. The method was immunoSEQ multiplex PCR; TCRdb's version includes in-frame clones alone and lacks a portion of them. The sample lists more than 120,000 clones, roughly 84% occurring once. The material sequenced was peripheral blood, taken 28 days after the second AZD1222 dose. The receptors here all came from an adult who received the AZD1222 COVID-19 vaccine.

About this clone itself: One junction end does not reproduce the germline sequence, and a read error may be involved. CDR3 in amino acids: CASSFQGGVDF. The CDR3 DNA reads as TGTGCCAGCAGCTTTCAAGGCGGTGTCGACTTT. This chain joins TRBV11-2 and TRBJ1-4; no clear D. This CDR3 contains 11 residues. CDR1 is SGHAT, CDR2 FQNNGV, per germline.

V usage is TRBV10-1 and J usage is TRBJ2-7, with 11 bases matching TRBD1. Losses at the gene ends were 10 bases for V and 4 bases for J; bases not matched to a gene: 9. The CDR3 loop spans 14 amino acids. Germline V gene lookup returns CDR1 WNHNN and CDR2 SYGVQD (reference sequence). The CDR3 sequence is CATSPGQGDYEQYF. The CDR3, as DNA: TGCGCCACGTCCCCGGGACAGGGGGATTACGAGCAGTACTTC.

The genes are TRBV18 and TRBJ1-5; TRBD1 agrees at 7 bases. This CDR3 region has 17 residues. Germline-derived CDR1 and CDR2 are KGHSH and LQKENI. Trimming at V came to 3 bases and at J to 3 bases, leaving 11 bases not matched to a gene. In nucleotides, the CDR3 is TGTGCCAGCTCACCCGCCAGCACAGGGGCTTTCAATCAGCCCCAGCATTTT. Its protein product is CASSPASTGAFNQPQHF.

V and J are TRBV19 and TRBJ2-6; D is tentatively TRBD1 or TRBD2 (5 bases each). Per the germline V gene, CDR1 is LNHDA and CDR2 is SQIVND (reference sequence). Trimming took off 9 bases at V and 0 bases at J, with 9 bases between the two ends. The CDR3 sequence is 14 residues long. CDR3 sequence: CARGVGSGANVLTF. The CDR3 nucleotides are TGTGCCAGGGGGGTAGGCTCTGGGGCCAACGTCCTGACTTTC.

The genes are TRBV18 and TRBJ2-7; 12 positions match TRBD1. The CDR3 totals 15 residues. V dropped 6 bases and J dropped 13; count of bases not matched to a gene: 16. The germline V gene encodes CDR1 KGHSH and CDR2 LQKENI. CDR3 in amino acids: CASSPTGTGGFLTYF. In DNA, the CDR3 is TGTGCCAGCTCCCCAACCGGGACAGGGGGCTTCCTGACATACTTC.

This chain uses TRBV7-2 with TRBJ1-2; maybe TRBD1 (5 bases). Trimming removed 5 bases at V and 7 bases at J, with 11 bases between. The CDR3 is made up of 12 amino acids. Germline V gene sequence: CDR1 SGHTA, CDR2 FQGNSA. The CDR3, as DNA: TGTGCCAGCAGCACCGACAGTTCTGGCTACACCTTC. This gives the protein CASSTDSSGYTF.

This sequence joins TRBV4-1 and TRBJ2-6; 7 nucleotides line up with TRBD1. Germline CDR1 reads MGHRA; CDR2 reads YSYEKL. The CDR3 length is 21 residues. Losses at the gene ends were 1 base for V and 0 bases for J; bases not matched to a gene: 15. For the CDR3, the DNA is TGCGCCAGCAGCCAAGGATCTCTGCGTCAGGGGGTTCGCTCTGGGGCCAACGTCCTGACTTTC. This gives the protein CASSQGSLRQGVRSGANVLTF.

This sequence joins TRBV28 and TRBJ2-3; D not certain. The CDR3 is made up of 14 amino acids. V was cut by 6 bases and J by 3 bases, with 13 bases left in between. Germline loops: CDR1 MDHEN, CDR2 SYDVKM. DNA of the CDR3: TGTGCCAGCAGGCCTTCTGTCGGGACAGATACGCAGTATTTT. The encoded protein is CASRPSVGTDTQYF.

This clone was observed a single time. The J gene is TRBJ1-2, the V gene TRBV12-3 or TRBV12-4; D unresolved. The CDR3 has 13 residues. V gave up 3 bases and J gave up 4 bases, with 9 bases separating them. CDR3 DNA sequence: TGTGCCAGCAGTTTCGGTCCCGCCTATGGCTACACCTTC. Its translation: CASSFGPAYGYTF.

The chain carries TRBV25-1 and TRBJ1-3; the D is unclear. Germline V gives CDR1 MGHDK, CDR2 SYGVNS. The CDR3 length is 15 residues. The germline V and J ends were trimmed by 8 bases and 2 bases, with 16 bases remaining between them. The DNA of the CDR3 is TGTGCCAGCCAGGACGGCCGCCTAGCTGGAAACACCATATATTTT. It codes for CASQDGRLAGNTIYF.

The rearrangement uses TRBV27 and TRBJ1-2; D might be TRBD1 (5 bases). Between the trimmed V and J ends, which lost 8 bases and 6 bases, there was a span of 19 bases. The germline gives CDR1 MNHEY, CDR2 SMNVEV (reference sequence). The CDR3 loop spans 14 amino acids. The CDR3 bases are TGTGCCAGCTACTCACCGGGCAGGGCCCATGGCTACACCTTC. The encoded protein is CASYSPGRAHGYTF.

The V call is TRBV3-1 (or the pseudogene TRBV3-2), the J call TRBJ1-1; perhaps TRBD1 as D (6 bases). V gave up 5 bases and J gave up 4 bases, with 14 bases separating them. CDR3 length equals 14 residues. Per germline, CDR1 LGHDT and CDR2 YNNKEL (reference sequence). Here the CDR3 reads CASSTLGGPTEAFF. DNA for the CDR3: TGTGCCAGCAGCACTCTCGGGGGGCCCACTGAAGCTTTCTTT.

This clone occurred a few times. The same CDR3 is also encoded by other DNA sequences in this sample. The chain couples TRBV30 to TRBJ1-4; D remains unclear. Trimming stripped 1 base from V and 5 bases from J, with 8 bases between. This CDR3 is 13 amino acids long. The V gene's germline CDR1 is GTSNPN and CDR2 SVGIG (reference sequence). The CDR3 is CAWSGGLNEKLFF. CDR3 nucleotides: TGTGCCTGGAGTGGAGGTTTAAATGAAAAACTGTTTTTT.

The chain combines TRBV19 with TRBJ1-5; no firm D call. The CDR3 is 13 amino acids. The ends were cut back, 1 base at V and 7 bases at J, with 8 bases in the middle. CDR1 is LNHDA and CDR2 is SQIVND in the germline V gene (reference sequence). The CDR3 sequence is CASSIGRTQPQHF. CDR3 in DNA: TGTGCCAGTAGTATAGGCCGTACACAGCCCCAGCATTTT.

The chain recombines TRBV3-1 (or the pseudogene TRBV3-2) with TRBJ1-2; no reliable D call. This CDR3 has 14 amino acids. With 4 bases removed from V and 8 bases from J, the gap between germline ends came to 17 bases. Looked up from germline, CDR1 is LGHDT and CDR2 is YNNKEL (reference sequence). The CDR3 coding sequence is TGTGCCAGCAGCCCCAACGGGCTAGTACAAGGCTACACCTTC. This sequence encodes CASSPNGLVQGYTF.

The rearrangement links TRBV7-2 to TRBJ2-7; 7 bases agree with TRBD1. V was pared by 3 bases and J by 6 bases, with 5 bases of the junction left unmatched. The CDR3 runs 13 residues. Germline V gene sequence: CDR1 SGHTA, CDR2 FQGNSA. The CDR3 nucleotides are TGTGCCAGCAGCTTTACAGGGGTCGGCGAGCAGTACTTC. This gives the protein CASSFTGVGEQYF. The entire variable domain, with the rest obtained from reference TRBV7-2 and TRBJ2-7, is as follows: GAGVSQSPSNKVTEKGKDVELRCDPISGHTALYWYRQSLGQGLEFLIYFQGNSAPDKSGLPSDRFSAERTGGSVSTLTIQRTQQEDSAVYLCASSFTGVGEQYFGPGTRLTVT.

The V and J genes are TRBV6-5 and TRBJ1-6, with TRBD1 as a possible D gene (5 bases). This CDR3 region has 14 residues. Trimming removed 6 bases from V and 11 bases from J, with 17 bases in between. From germline, CDR1 is MNHEY and CDR2 SVGAGI. The CDR3 DNA follows: TGTGCCAGCAGCGGCGACAGTTTCCTTACACCCCTCCACTTT. Translation gives CASSGDSFLTPLHF.

J is TRBJ2-1 and V is TRBV19; the match to TRBD2 covers 7 bases. The germline V gene encodes CDR1 LNHDA and CDR2 SQIVND (reference sequence). J was trimmed by 3 bases and V by 5 bases; bases with no gene match: 4. The length of the CDR3 is 14 residues. This CDR3 is CASSPREDYNEQFF. The CDR3 bases are TGTGCCAGTAGTCCTCGGGAGGACTACAATGAGCAGTTCTTC. Looking up the rest from reference TRBV19 and TRBJ2-1 gives the full variable domain: DGGITQSPKYLFRKEGQNVTLSCEQNLNHDAMYWYRQDPGQGLRLIYYSQIVNDFQKGDIAEGYSVSREKKESFPLTVTSAQKNPTAFYLCASSPREDYNEQFFGPGTRLTVL.

The chain is built from TRBV27 and TRBJ2-7; 7 bases agree with TRBD2. Germline V gives CDR1 MNHEY, CDR2 SMNVEV (reference sequence). The CDR3 runs 16 residues. J lost 5 bases, V lost 5 bases, and 15 bases had no gene match. CDR3: CASSPVGGGEDNEQYF. The CDR3 DNA follows: TGTGCCAGCAGTCCCGTAGGCGGGGGAGAGGACAACGAGCAGTACTTC.

This clone has just one count. An end of the junction does not agree with germline; a read error may underlie this. The chain couples TRBV7-7 to TRBJ2-1, with D possibly TRBD2 on 6 matching bases. CDR3 length: 15 residues. Looked up from germline, CDR1 is SSHAT and CDR2 is FNYEAQ (reference sequence). The CDR3 DNA sequence: TGTGCTAGCAGCATAGCGGTCGGATCCTACAATGAGCAGTTCTTC. Protein product: CASSIAVGSYNEQFF.

The chain has TRBV5-4 and TRBJ2-2; D possibly corresponds to TRBD2 (5 bases). The germline V and J ends were trimmed by 4 bases and 7 bases, with 14 bases remaining between them. CDR1 and CDR2 (germline): SGHNT, YYREEE (reference sequence). CDR3 length equals 14 residues. The CDR3 DNA reads TGTGCCAGCAGCCCCACTAGGCCCCTCGGGGAGCTGTTTTTT. Translation: CASSPTRPLGELFF.

This chain joins TRBV20-1 and TRBJ2-7; either TRBD1 or TRBD2 may fit D (5 bases each). Trimming removed 6 bases at V and 6 bases at J, with 24 bases between. From germline, CDR1 is DFQATT and CDR2 SNEGSKA (reference sequence). The CDR3 loop spans 15 amino acids. CDR3 bases: TGCAGTGCCAGTCGGAGTACTAGATTCGACAGCGAGCAGTACTTC. Protein sequence: CSASRSTRFDSEQYF.

This clone was detected only a few times. J is TRBJ2-7 and V is TRBV6-5; D not certain. The CDR3 spans 13 residues. Trimming left V 7 bases short and J 3 bases short, with 13 bases between. Germline V gene sequence: CDR1 MNHEY, CDR2 SVGAGI. CDR3 sequence: CASTPLAYYEQYF. CDR3 coding DNA: TGTGCCAGCACACCCCTGGCCTACTACGAGCAGTACTTC.